These 9 T cell receptor beta chains came from one sample sequenced in a study of T cell changes during pregnancy in multiple sclerosis. The repertoire was sequenced with immunoSEQ multiplex PCR; TCRdb's copy has only in-frame clones and lacks some. In the table there are about 40,000 clones, roughly nine tenths of which are singletons. The sample in question was CD4+ T cells from peripheral blood mononuclear cells, obtained in the first trimester of pregnancy. Receptors were obtained from a female donor with multiple sclerosis, enrolled in a pregnancy study.

V usage is TRBV7-9 and J usage is TRBJ2-3, with 8 bases matching TRBD2. Germline assignment: CDR1 SEHNR and CDR2 FQNEAQ (reference sequence). V lost 4 bases and J lost 1; bases outside the gene matches: 10. This CDR3 region has 17 residues. The CDR3 DNA is TGTGCCAGCAGCTCCCGAATTTATAGCGGGGGCACAGATACGCAGTATTTT. Translated: CASSSRIYSGGTDTQYF.

CDR3 residues: CASSPDTGETQYF. The CDR3 region has the DNA TGTGCCAGCAGCCCGGACACTGGAGAGACCCAGTACTTC. The V gene is TRBV11-3, the J gene TRBJ2-5; TRBD1 might be the D (5 bases). The CDR3 extends over 13 amino acids. V dropped 5 bases and J dropped 4 bases, with 11 bases sitting between them. CDR1 SGHNT and CDR2 YENEEA come from the germline V gene.

This rearrangement joins TRBV27 to TRBJ1-4, with no clear D. Deletions cut 4 bases from V and 5 bases from J, with 8 bases between. The CDR3 runs to 13 residues. Germline CDR1 MNHEY, CDR2 SMNVEV (reference sequence). The CDR3 here is CASSWSRNEKLFF. The CDR3 DNA sequence: TGTGCCAGCAGTTGGAGTAGGAATGAAAAACTGTTTTTT.

This chain connects TRBV10-3 to TRBJ2-3, with 12 bases matching TRBD1. The CDR3 loop spans 19 amino acids. The trim removed 6 bases at V and 5 bases at J, leaving 18 bases unmatched. Germline lookup yields CDR1 ENHRY and CDR2 SYGVKD. This CDR3 is CAIRPGQGAAGGPKDTQYF. Here the CDR3 DNA reads TGTGCCATCAGGCCGGGACAGGGGGCTGCGGGAGGGCCGAAAGATACGCAGTATTTT.

J is TRBJ2-1 and V is TRBV28, with 7 bases that match TRBD1. V lost 5 bases, J lost 4 bases, and 11 bases stayed unmatched. CDR1 and CDR2 from the germline V gene are MDHEN and SYDVKM. This CDR3 is built from 16 residues. Written as DNA, the CDR3 is TGTGCCAGCAGTCCCCTAGACAGGGTAGTATACAATGAGCAGTTCTTC. Translation gives CASSPLDRVVYNEQFF.

The V call is TRBV11-2, the J call TRBJ2-7, with 10 nucleotides matching TRBD2. Germline lookup yields CDR1 SGHAT and CDR2 FQNNGV. V dropped 1 base and J dropped 3; count of bases not matched to a gene: 3. CDR3 length equals 15 residues. This CDR3 reads CASSLVAGGLYEQYF. CDR3 nucleotides: TGTGCCAGCAGCTTAGTAGCGGGAGGACTCTACGAGCAGTACTTC.

This clone was counted a single time. The sample holds other DNA sequences that translate to the same CDR3. The chain combines TRBV5-4 with TRBJ2-1; TRBD2 agrees at 7 bases. With 5 bases clipped from V and 0 bases from J, the junction kept 5 bases outside the gene matches. The CDR3 totals 15 residues. In germline, CDR1 is SGHNT, CDR2 YYREEE (reference sequence). This CDR3 is CASSFSGGSYNEQFF. The CDR3 region has the DNA TGTGCCAGCAGTTTTTCGGGGGGCTCCTACAATGAGCAGTTCTTC.

The chain couples TRBV2 to TRBJ2-1; D may be TRBD2 (6 bases). The CDR3 has 13 amino acids. CDR1 is SNHLY and CDR2 is FYNNEI in the germline V gene. Trimming removed 8 bases from V and 8 bases from J, with 16 bases in between. The CDR3 loop reads CASSDSPGDEQFF. CDR3 bases: TGTGCCAGCTCAGACTCTCCGGGGGATGAGCAGTTCTTC.

The chain combines TRBV7-3 with TRBJ2-7; 7 nucleotides line up with TRBD2. The trim removed 0 bases at V and 6 bases at J, leaving 14 bases unmatched. The germline CDR1 and CDR2 sequences are SGHTA and FQGTGA. This CDR3 has 17 amino acids. The CDR3 spells CASSLTSTRDRGVEQYF. Here the CDR3 DNA reads TGTGCCAGCAGCTTAACTTCTACCCGGGACCGGGGGGTCGAGCAGTACTTC.